Below, 21 T cell receptor beta chains from the same sample are listed, as sequenced in a study of graft-versus-host responses after intestinal transplantation. No antigen has been identified for these receptors. TCRdb keeps only in-frame clones here, not all; method: immunoSEQ multiplex PCR. The table records about 100,000 clones, about 90% of them present only once. The sequences come from unstimulated CD4+ T cells sorted from spleen or lymph node cells, collected before transplant. Every receptor here comes from a human donor who was the organ donor for an intestinal transplant.

The chain links TRBV13 to TRBJ2-7, with unresolved D. Germline loops: CDR1 PRHDT, CDR2 FYEKMQ (reference sequence). The CDR3 is made up of 10 amino acids. V lost 11 bases, J lost 0 bases, and 5 bases lay in between. The CDR3 is CAASSYEQYF. The CDR3 DNA follows: TGTGCCGCTAGCTCCTACGAGCAGTACTTC.

V and J are TRBV28 and TRBJ1-6; 8 nucleotides match TRBD1. Germline CDR1 MDHEN, CDR2 SYDVKM. The CDR3 covers 14 residues. V was clipped by 6 bases and J by 10 bases; unmatched bases: 8. CDR3 amino acids: CASSIGQGRSPLHF. Here the CDR3 DNA reads TGTGCCAGCAGCATTGGACAGGGTCGGTCACCCCTCCACTTT.

The chain carries TRBV4-1 and TRBJ1-2; no clear D. Per germline, CDR1 MGHRA and CDR2 YSYEKL. The V end was cut by 0 bases, the J end by 2 bases, with 10 bases between. There are 15 residues in the CDR3. The CDR3 region has the DNA TGCGCCAGCAGCCAAGACAGCGCCATAAACTATGGCTACACCTTC. Its translation is CASSQDSAINYGYTF.

This sequence joins TRBV28 and TRBJ1-5; the D gene is possibly TRBD1 (6 bases). V dropped 5 bases and J dropped 4 bases, with 12 bases sitting between them. From germline, CDR1 is MDHEN and CDR2 SYDVKM. The CDR3 has 14 amino acids. CDR3 region: CASSLDRLNQPQHF. DNA of the CDR3: TGTGCCAGCAGTCTGGACAGATTGAATCAGCCCCAGCATTTT.

This chain joins TRBV6-4 and TRBJ2-1; 9 nucleotides align to TRBD2. This CDR3 has 16 residues. The V segment lost 3 bases and the J segment 9 bases; nucleotides outside the gene matches: 12. Germline CDR1 and CDR2: MRHNA and SNTAGT. CDR3 DNA sequence: TGTGCCAGCAGTGAGGGCTCGGCGGGGGGGCCGAGTGAGCAGTTCTTC. Translated: CASSEGSAGGPSEQFF.

As regards this clone: In the same sample, other DNA sequences code for this CDR3. The chain recombines TRBV20-1 with TRBJ1-2, with D unclear. In germline, CDR1 is DFQATT, CDR2 SNEGSKA (reference sequence). CDR3 length: 10 amino acids. Trimming removed 3 bases at V and 5 bases at J, with 4 bases between. The CDR3, as DNA: TGCAGTGCTAGTACGTATGGCTACACCTTC. Translating gives CSASTYGYTF.

This rearrangement joins TRBV5-1 to TRBJ1-1; maybe TRBD1 (5 bases). Trimming cost V 0 bases and J 4 bases, with 13 bases left between them. CDR1 is SGHRS, CDR2 YFSETQ, per germline. This CDR3 has 15 residues. CDR3 sequence: CASSLVGAAGTEAFF. The CDR3 region has the DNA TGCGCCAGCAGCTTGGTAGGGGCAGCCGGCACTGAAGCTTTCTTT.

CDR3 nucleotide sequence: TGTGCCAGCAGTGAACAGGGTAAGAACACTGAAGCTTTCTTT. Amino acid sequence: CASSEQGKNTEAFF. V gene TRBV2 combines with J gene TRBJ1-1; perhaps TRBD1 as D (5 bases). Trimming stripped 2 bases from V and 1 base from J, with 8 bases between. Per the germline V gene, CDR1 is SNHLY and CDR2 is FYNNEI. The CDR3 consists of 14 residues.

This chain joins TRBV2 and TRBJ2-5, with D perhaps matching TRBD2 (6 bases). The tail of the sequence fits TRBJ2-7 better, so the J call may be wrong. CDR1 is SNHLY and CDR2 is FYNNEI in the germline V gene. This CDR3 comprises 13 residues. CDR3 nucleotides: TGTGCCAGCAGCGCGGGGATTTTCGGCGAGCAGTACTTC. Its translation: CASSAGIFGEQYF.

The chain combines TRBV19 with TRBJ1-1, with no clear D. This CDR3 is built from 13 residues. Trimming cost V 6 bases and J 4 bases, with 12 bases left between them. Germline V gives CDR1 LNHDA, CDR2 SQIVND (reference sequence). CDR3 sequence: CASSLRRGTEAFF. Here the CDR3 DNA reads TGTGCCAGTAGCCTACGTCGGGGCACTGAAGCTTTCTTT. The whole variable domain, filled in from reference TRBV19 and TRBJ1-1, reads DGGITQSPKYLFRKEGQNVTLSCEQNLNHDAMYWYRQDPGQGLRLIYYSQIVNDFQKGDIAEGYSVSREKKESFPLTVTSAQKNPTAFYLCASSLRRGTEAFFGQGTRLTVV.

This chain joins TRBV6-4 and TRBJ1-2; D unresolved. The CDR3 extends over 15 amino acids. V lost 5 bases, J lost 1 base, and 14 bases lay in between. The germline gives CDR1 MRHNA, CDR2 SNTAGT. The CDR3 DNA is TGTGCCAGCAGTCAACCACAGCAACTTAACTATGGCTACACCTTC. This gives the protein CASSQPQQLNYGYTF.

The rearrangement uses TRBV5-1 and TRBJ2-5; 8 nucleotides line up with TRBD1. CDR1 SGHRS and CDR2 YFSETQ come from the germline V gene. Germline trimming cut 1 base from V and 4 bases from J; bases unmatched to any gene: 6. The CDR3 is 15 residues long. The DNA of the CDR3 is TGCGCCAGCAGCTTGCTGGCAGGGGGCCGAGAGACCCAGTACTTC. Its protein is CASSLLAGGRETQYF.

The chain has TRBV2 and TRBJ1-1; D gene uncertain. This CDR3 is 13 amino acids long. V lost 7 bases and J 1 base, leaving 10 bases between the germline ends. CDR1 SNHLY and CDR2 FYNNEI come from the germline V gene. CDR3 in amino acids: CASKEEWNTEAFF. The CDR3 coding sequence is TGTGCCAGCAAAGAGGAGTGGAACACTGAAGCTTTCTTT.

This clone occurred a few times. This chain connects TRBV4-1 to TRBJ2-7, with TRBD2 matching over 8 bases. CDR3 length: 16 amino acids. V lost 1 base and J lost 5; bases outside the gene matches: 10. CDR1 MGHRA and CDR2 YSYEKL come from the germline V gene. CDR3 region: CASSQGRGLASNEQYF. The CDR3 DNA follows: TGCGCCAGCAGCCAAGGCCGCGGACTAGCTTCAAACGAGCAGTACTTC.

The V call is TRBV5-1, the J call TRBJ2-3, with 8 bases lining up with TRBD1. The CDR3 contains 15 residues. The V gene end was trimmed by 4 bases and the J gene end by 2 bases; junction bases not matched to a gene: 6. CDR1 SGHRS and CDR2 YFSETQ come from the germline V gene. The CDR3 DNA reads as TGCGCCAGCAGCCTTAGACAGGGGCACACAGATACGCAGTATTTT. Amino acids: CASSLRQGHTDTQYF.

Turning to this clone: Germline is not matched at one junction end, which may reflect a read error. V gene TRBV7-2 combines with J gene TRBJ1-6, with D unclear. The CDR3 length is 15 residues. Germline assignment: CDR1 SGHTA and CDR2 FQGNSA. This chain's CDR3 is CASSLDNRNNSSLHF. The CDR3 DNA follows: TGTGCCAGCAGCTTAGATAACAGAAACAATTCATCCCTCCACTTT.

The V gene is TRBV5-1, the J gene TRBJ2-2; 12 nucleotides agree with TRBD1. The CDR3 extends over 16 amino acids. Per germline, CDR1 SGHRS and CDR2 YFSETQ. Trimming cost V 6 bases and J 2 bases; bases outside gene matches: 5. The CDR3: CASTTGTGGNTGELFF. The CDR3 DNA is TGCGCCAGCACTACCGGGACAGGGGGCAACACCGGGGAGCTGTTTTTT.

The rearrangement links TRBV19 to TRBJ2-1, with TRBD2 matching 14 bases. The CDR3 is 15 residues long. With 9 bases clipped from V and 5 bases from J, the junction kept 6 bases outside the gene matches. CDR1 is LNHDA and CDR2 is SQIVND in the germline V gene (reference sequence). CDR3 nucleotide sequence: TGTGCCAGCGCCGGGACTAGCGGGAGCCACAATGAGCAGTTCTTC. Its translation: CASAGTSGSHNEQFF.

This chain links TRBV25-1 with TRBJ1-3; D is uncertain. Germline values: CDR1 MGHDK, CDR2 SYGVNS. CDR3 length equals 16 residues. Trimming pared 5 bases from V and 3 bases from J, leaving 17 bases between. The CDR3, as DNA: TGTGCCAGCAGTCCGAGCCGGCGGGGTCGTGGAAACACCATATATTTT. It encodes CASSPSRRGRGNTIYF.

The chain couples TRBV10-3 to TRBJ2-2; 7 bases are a match to TRBD2. Germline lookup yields CDR1 ENHRY and CDR2 SYGVKD. The CDR3 has 16 residues. V lost 0 bases, J lost 5 bases, and 6 bases stayed unmatched. The DNA for the CDR3 is TGTGCCATCAGTGAGTCGGGGGGGGATTGGACCGGGGAGCTGTTTTTT. This sequence encodes CAISESGGDWTGELFF.

This clone was picked up one time. The chain couples TRBV28 to TRBJ1-1; D gene uncertain. V dropped 5 bases and J dropped 1 base, with 14 bases sitting between them. CDR3 size: 15 residues. Germline-derived CDR1 and CDR2 are MDHEN and SYDVKM. This CDR3 reads CASSPHWPTNTEAFF. The CDR3, as DNA: TGTGCCAGCAGTCCCCATTGGCCGACGAACACTGAAGCTTTCTTT.